This entry concerns a single TCR beta chain. The length of the CDR3 is 16 residues. Germline loops: CDR1 MNHNS, CDR2 SASEGT. With 8 bases clipped from V and 11 bases from J, the junction kept 21 bases outside the gene matches. This specimen belongs to a study of CD4 and CD8 cells across lung adenocarcinoma regions. TCRdb recomputed calls from the PCR reads with MiXCR, one row per CDR3 protein. The sample lists about 7,700 distinct CDR3 sequences; approximately 45% were seen once. The patients had localized lung adenocarcinoma, a non-small cell subtype. The chain links TRBV6-1 to TRBJ2-5; 9 bases align to TRBD2. The clonotype comes from a male donor with lung adenocarcinoma. The CD4 and CD8 labels of this study may be unreliable. The source material was CD4+ T cells from the margin of a lung tumor. As DNA, the CDR3 is TGTGCCAGCGGGGGCGGGGGGGGCGGCGCTACTGATACGCAGTACTTC. Protein product: CASGGGGGGATDTQYF.